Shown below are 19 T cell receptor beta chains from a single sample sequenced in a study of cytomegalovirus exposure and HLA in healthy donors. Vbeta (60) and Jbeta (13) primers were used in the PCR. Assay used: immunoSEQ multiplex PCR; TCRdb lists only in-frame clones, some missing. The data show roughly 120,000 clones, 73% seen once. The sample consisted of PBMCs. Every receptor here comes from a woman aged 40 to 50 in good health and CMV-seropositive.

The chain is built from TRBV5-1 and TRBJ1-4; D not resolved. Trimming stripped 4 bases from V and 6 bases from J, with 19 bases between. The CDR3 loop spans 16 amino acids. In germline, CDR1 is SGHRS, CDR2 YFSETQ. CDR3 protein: CASSLNSEGWDEKLFF. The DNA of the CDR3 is TGCGCCAGCAGCCTCAATAGTGAGGGCTGGGATGAAAAACTGTTTTTT.

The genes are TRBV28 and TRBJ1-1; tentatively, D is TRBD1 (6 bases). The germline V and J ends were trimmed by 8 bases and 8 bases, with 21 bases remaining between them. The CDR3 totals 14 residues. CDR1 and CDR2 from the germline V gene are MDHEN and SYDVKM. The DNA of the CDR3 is TGTGCCAGCCTAGGGGGGGGTCATAGTAGGGAAGCTTTCTTT. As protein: CASLGGGHSREAFF.

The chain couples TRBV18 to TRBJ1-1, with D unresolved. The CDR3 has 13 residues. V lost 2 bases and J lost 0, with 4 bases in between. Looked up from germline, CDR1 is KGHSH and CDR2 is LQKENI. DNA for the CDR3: TGTGCCAGCTCACCAGGCATGAACACTGAAGCTTTCTTT. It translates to CASSPGMNTEAFF.

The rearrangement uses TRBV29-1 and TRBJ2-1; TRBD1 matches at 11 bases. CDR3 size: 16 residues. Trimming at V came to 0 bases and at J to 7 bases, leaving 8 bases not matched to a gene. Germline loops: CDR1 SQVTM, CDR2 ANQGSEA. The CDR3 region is CSVEDGWTGGGNEQFF. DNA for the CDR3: TGCAGCGTTGAAGATGGCTGGACAGGGGGCGGGAATGAGCAGTTCTTC.

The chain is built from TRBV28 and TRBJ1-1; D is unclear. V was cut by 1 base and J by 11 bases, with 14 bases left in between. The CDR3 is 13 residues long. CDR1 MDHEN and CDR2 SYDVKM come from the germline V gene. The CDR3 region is CASSLSVIVVAFF. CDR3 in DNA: TGTGCCAGCAGTTTATCAGTCATCGTCGTCGCTTTCTTT.

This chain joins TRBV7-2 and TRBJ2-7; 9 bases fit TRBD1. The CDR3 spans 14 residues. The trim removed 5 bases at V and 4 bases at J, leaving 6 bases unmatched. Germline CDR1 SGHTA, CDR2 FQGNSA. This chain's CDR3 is CASSLRDREYEQYF. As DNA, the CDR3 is TGTGCCAGCAGCCTCCGGGACAGGGAATACGAGCAGTACTTC.

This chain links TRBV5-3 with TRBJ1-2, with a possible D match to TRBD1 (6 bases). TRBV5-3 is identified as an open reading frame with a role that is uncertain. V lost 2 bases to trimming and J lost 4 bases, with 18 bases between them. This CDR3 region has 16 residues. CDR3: CARSFLTGSHLYGYTF. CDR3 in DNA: TGTGCCAGAAGCTTCCTGACAGGAAGCCACCTCTATGGCTACACCTTC.

The chain's CDR3 is CATTSGQGFNQPQHF. The CDR3 DNA reads as TGTGCCACTACCTCTGGACAGGGATTCAATCAGCCCCAGCATTTT. The gene calls are TRBV19 and TRBJ1-5; 8 positions match TRBD1. V gave up 10 bases and J gave up 3 bases; unmatched junction bases: 11. Germline V gene lookup returns CDR1 LNHDA and CDR2 SQIVND (reference sequence). The CDR3 has 15 residues.

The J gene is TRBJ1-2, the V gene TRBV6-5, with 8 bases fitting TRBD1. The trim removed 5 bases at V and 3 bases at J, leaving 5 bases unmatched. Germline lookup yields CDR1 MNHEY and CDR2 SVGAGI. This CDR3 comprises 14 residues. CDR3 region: CASSRGQGYYGYTF. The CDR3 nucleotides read TGTGCCAGCAGTCGCGGACAGGGCTACTATGGCTACACCTTC.

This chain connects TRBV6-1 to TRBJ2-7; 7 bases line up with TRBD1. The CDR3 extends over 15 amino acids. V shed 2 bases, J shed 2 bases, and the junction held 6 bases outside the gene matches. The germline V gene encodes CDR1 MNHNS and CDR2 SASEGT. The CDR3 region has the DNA TGTGCCAGCAGTGAAAACAGGGGATCCACCTACGAGCAGTACTTC. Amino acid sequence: CASSENRGSTYEQYF.

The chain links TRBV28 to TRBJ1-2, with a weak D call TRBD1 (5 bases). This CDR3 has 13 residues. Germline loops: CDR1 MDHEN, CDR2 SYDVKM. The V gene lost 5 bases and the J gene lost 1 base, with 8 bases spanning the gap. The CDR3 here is CASSRGFNYGYTF. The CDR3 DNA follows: TGTGCCAGCAGTAGGGGTTTTAACTATGGCTACACCTTC.

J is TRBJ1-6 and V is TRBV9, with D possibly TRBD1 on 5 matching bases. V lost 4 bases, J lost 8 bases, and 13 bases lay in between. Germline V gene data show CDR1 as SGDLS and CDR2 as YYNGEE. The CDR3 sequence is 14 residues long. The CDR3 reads CASSPQGEDSPLHF. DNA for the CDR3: TGTGCCAGCAGCCCTCAGGGTGAGGATTCACCCCTCCACTTT.

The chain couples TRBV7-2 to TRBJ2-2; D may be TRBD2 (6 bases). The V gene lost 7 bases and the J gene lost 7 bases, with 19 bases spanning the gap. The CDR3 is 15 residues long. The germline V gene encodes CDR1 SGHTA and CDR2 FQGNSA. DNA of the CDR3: TGTGCCAGCACCTCGGGGCCCCTTAGCGGCGGGGAGCTGTTTTTT. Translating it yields CASTSGPLSGGELFF.

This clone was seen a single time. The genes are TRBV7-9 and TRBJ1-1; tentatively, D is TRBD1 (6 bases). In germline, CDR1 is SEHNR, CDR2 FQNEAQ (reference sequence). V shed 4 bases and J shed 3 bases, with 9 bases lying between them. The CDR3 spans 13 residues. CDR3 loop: CASSWSGDTEAFF. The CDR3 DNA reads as TGTGCCAGCAGCTGGTCAGGGGACACTGAAGCTTTCTTT.

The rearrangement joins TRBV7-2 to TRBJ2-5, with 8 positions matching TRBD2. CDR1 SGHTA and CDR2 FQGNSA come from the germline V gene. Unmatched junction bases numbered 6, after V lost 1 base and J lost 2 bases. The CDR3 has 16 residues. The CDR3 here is CASSLGRGRTQETQYF. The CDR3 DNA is TGTGCCAGCAGCTTAGGTCGCGGGAGGACACAAGAGACCCAGTACTTC.

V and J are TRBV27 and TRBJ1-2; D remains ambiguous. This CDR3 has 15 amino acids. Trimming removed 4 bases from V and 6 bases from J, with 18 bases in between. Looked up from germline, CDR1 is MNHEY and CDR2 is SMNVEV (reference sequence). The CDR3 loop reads CASSSSARTIHGYTF. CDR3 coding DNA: TGTGCCAGCAGTTCATCGGCCCGAACCATCCATGGCTACACCTTC.

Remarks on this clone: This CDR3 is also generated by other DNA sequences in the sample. The CDR3 reads CSVKSGGNYGYTF. DNA for the CDR3: TGCAGCGTTAAGTCGGGAGGGAACTATGGCTACACCTTC. V and J are TRBV29-1 and TRBJ1-2, with D unresolved. Germline V gene lookup returns CDR1 SQVTM and CDR2 ANQGSEA. Trimming cost V 5 bases and J 2 bases, with 12 bases left between them. The CDR3 sequence is 13 residues long.

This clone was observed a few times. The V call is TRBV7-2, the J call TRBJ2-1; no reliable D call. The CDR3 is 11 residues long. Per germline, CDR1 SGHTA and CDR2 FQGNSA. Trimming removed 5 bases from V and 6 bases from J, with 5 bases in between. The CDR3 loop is CASSNLNEQFF. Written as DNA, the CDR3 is TGTGCCAGCAGCAATCTCAATGAGCAGTTCTTC.

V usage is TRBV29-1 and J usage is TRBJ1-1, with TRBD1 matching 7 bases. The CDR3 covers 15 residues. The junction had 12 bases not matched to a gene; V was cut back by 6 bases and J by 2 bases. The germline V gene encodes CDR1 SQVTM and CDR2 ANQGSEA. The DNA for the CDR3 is TGCAGCGTGAGGGTGGGACAGAGGCTAAACACTGAAGCTTTCTTT. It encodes CSVRVGQRLNTEAFF.